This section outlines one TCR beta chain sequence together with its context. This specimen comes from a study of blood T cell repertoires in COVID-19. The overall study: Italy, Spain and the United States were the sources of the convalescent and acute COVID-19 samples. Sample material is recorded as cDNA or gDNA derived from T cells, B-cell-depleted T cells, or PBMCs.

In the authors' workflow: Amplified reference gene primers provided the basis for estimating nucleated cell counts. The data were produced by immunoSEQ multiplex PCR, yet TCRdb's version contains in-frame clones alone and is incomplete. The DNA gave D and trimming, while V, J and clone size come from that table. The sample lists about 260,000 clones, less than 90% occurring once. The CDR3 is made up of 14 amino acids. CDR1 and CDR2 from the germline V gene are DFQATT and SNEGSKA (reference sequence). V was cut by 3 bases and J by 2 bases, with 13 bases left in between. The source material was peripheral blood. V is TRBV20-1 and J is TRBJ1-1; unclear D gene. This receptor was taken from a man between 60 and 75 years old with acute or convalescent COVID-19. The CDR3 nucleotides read TGCAGTGCTAGTGGACCCGGGGTTAACACTGAAGCTTTCTTT. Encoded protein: CSASGPGVNTEAFF.